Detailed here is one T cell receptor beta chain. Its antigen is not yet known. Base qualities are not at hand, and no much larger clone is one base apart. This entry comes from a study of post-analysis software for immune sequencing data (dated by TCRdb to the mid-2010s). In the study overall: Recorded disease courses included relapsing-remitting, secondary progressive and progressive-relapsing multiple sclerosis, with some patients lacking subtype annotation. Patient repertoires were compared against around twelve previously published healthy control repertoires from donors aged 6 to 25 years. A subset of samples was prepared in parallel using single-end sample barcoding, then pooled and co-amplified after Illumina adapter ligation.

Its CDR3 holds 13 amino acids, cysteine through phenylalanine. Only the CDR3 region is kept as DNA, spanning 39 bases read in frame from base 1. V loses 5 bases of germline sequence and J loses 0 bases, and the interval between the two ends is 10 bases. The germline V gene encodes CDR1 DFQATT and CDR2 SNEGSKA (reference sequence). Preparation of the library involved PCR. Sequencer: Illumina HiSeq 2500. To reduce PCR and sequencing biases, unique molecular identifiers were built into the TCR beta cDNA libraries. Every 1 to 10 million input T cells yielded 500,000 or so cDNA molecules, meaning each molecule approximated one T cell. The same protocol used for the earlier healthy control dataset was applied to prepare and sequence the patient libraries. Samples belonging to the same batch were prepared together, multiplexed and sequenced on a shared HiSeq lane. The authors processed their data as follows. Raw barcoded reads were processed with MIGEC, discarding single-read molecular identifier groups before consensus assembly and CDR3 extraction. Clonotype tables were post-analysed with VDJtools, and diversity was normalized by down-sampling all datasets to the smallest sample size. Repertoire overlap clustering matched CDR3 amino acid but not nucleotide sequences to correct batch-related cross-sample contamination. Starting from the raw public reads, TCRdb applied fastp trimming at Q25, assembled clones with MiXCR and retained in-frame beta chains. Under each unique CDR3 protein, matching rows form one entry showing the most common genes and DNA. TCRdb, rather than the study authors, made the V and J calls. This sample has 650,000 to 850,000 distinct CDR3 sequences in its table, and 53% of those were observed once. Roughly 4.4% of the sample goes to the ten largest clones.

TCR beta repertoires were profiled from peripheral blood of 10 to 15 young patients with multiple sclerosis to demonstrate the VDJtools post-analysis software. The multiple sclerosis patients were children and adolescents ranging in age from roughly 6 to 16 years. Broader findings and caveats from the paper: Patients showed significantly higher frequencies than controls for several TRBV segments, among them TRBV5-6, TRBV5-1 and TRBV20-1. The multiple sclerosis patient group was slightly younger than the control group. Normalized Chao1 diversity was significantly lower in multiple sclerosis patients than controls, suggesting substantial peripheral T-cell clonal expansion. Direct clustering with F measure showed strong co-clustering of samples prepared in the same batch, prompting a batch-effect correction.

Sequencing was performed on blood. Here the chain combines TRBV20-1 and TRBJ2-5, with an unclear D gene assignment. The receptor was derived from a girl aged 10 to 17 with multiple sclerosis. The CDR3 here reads CSAETRNQETQYF. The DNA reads TGCAGTGCTGAGACACGGAACCAAGAGACCCAGTACTTC.